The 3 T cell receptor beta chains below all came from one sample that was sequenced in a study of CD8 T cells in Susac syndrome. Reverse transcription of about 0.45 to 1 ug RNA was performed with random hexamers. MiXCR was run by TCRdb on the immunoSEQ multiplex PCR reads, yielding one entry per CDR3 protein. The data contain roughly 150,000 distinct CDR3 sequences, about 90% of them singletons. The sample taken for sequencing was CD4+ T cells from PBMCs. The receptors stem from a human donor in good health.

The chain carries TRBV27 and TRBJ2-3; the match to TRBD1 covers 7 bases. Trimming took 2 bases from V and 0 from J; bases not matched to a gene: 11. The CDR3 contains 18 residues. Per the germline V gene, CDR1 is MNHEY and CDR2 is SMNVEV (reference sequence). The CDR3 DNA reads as TGTGCCAGCAGTTTACGGCGGGTCGGACAGGAGAGCACAGATACGCAGTATTTT. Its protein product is CASSLRRVGQESTDTQYF.

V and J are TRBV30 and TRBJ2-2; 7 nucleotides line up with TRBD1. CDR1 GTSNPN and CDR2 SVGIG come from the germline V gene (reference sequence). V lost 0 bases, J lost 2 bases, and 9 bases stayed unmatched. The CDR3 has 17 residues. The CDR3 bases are TGTGCCTGGAGTGTACTCGGGCGACAGGGAAACACCGGGGAGCTGTTTTTT. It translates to CAWSVLGRQGNTGELFF.

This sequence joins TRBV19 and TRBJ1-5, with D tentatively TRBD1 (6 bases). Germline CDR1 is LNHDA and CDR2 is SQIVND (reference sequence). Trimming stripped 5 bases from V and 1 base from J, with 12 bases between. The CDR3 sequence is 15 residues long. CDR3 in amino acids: CASSSADRSNQPQHF. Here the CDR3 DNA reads TGTGCCAGTAGTTCCGCCGACAGGAGCAATCAGCCCCAGCATTTT.